These T cell receptor beta chains were read from a single sample in a study of CD8 T cells in Susac syndrome. Via MiXCR, TCRdb re-called the immunoSEQ multiplex PCR reads, giving one row per CDR3 protein. In the table there are around 130,000 distinct CDR3 sequences, under 95% of which are singletons. The sequenced sample consisted of CD8+ T cells from PBMCs. The receptors derive from a human donor with multiple sclerosis. Both conserved end residues are part of each CDR3. A D gene is named only where the DNA matches it firmly. Not all rows give a size; the values are once, few, many and, for expanded clones, a class.

D,J,V,size,CDR3,DNA
NA,TRBJ2-7,TRBV4-2,NA,CASSQGTNYEQYF,TGTGCCAGCAGCCAGGGTACAAACTACGAGCAGTACTTC
NA,TRBJ2-7,TRBV15,NA,CATLGAGHEQYF,TGTGCCACACTCGGGGCCGGGCACGAGCAGTACTTC
TRBD1,TRBJ1-2,TRBV9,NA,CASSAGTGDGYTF,TGTGCCAGCAGCGCCGGGACAGGGGATGGCTACACCTTC
NA,TRBJ2-7,TRBV5-4,few,CASSPDNYEQYF,TGTGCCAGCAGCCCGGACAACTACGAGCAGTACTTC
NA,TRBJ1-1,TRBV9,NA,CASSPGQWNTEAFF,TGTGCCAGCAGCCCCGGACAGTGGAACACTGAAGCTTTCTTT
TRBD1,TRBJ2-7,TRBV19,NA,CASTGTGASYEQYF,TGTGCCAGTACCGGGACAGGGGCGTCCTACGAGCAGTACTTC
TRBD1,TRBJ2-2,TRBV19,NA,CASTGQGDTGELFF,TGTGCCAGTACCGGACAGGGCGACACCGGGGAGCTGTTTTTT
TRBD2,TRBJ2-1,TRBV12-3/TRBV12-4,NA,CASRPSGSRNEQFF,TGTGCCAGCAGACCTAGCGGGAGTCGTAATGAGCAGTTCTTC
TRBD2,TRBJ2-3,TRBV28,NA,CASSPSGSKEADTQYF,TGTGCCAGCAGTCCTAGCGGGAGCAAGGAAGCGGATACGCAGTATTTT
NA,TRBJ2-2,TRBV19,NA,CASSPAGAGELFF,TGTGCCAGTAGCCCCGCGGGTGCCGGGGAGCTGTTTTTT
TRBD1,TRBJ1-4,TRBV7-6,NA,CASSLFLEQGIGELFF,TGTGCCAGCAGCTTGTTTCTAGAACAGGGGATCGGGGAACTGTTTTTT
NA,TRBJ2-5,TRBV7-9,NA,CASSLRDPGGETQYF,TGTGCCAGCAGCTTGAGAGACCCTGGGGGAGAGACCCAGTACTTC
TRBD1,TRBJ2-7,TRBV25-1,NA,CASGQGSSYEQYF,TGTGCCAGTGGACAGGGGAGCTCCTACGAGCAGTACTTC
NA,TRBJ2-5,TRBV6-5,NA,CASSYSRSAYETQYF,TGTGCCAGCAGTTACTCAAGATCGGCTTACGAGACCCAGTACTTC
NA,TRBJ2-7,TRBV6-5,NA,CASGGRGISYEQYF,TGTGCCAGCGGGGGCAGGGGAATATCCTACGAGCAGTACTTC
NA,TRBJ2-6,TRBV7-9,NA,CASRDVIPSSGANVLTF,TGTGCCAGCAGGGACGTTATCCCTAGCTCTGGGGCCAACGTCCTGACTTTC
NA,TRBJ2-7,TRBV28,NA,CASSAGATYEQYF,TGTGCCAGCAGCGCGGGGGCCACCTACGAGCAGTACTTC
NA,TRBJ2-3,TRBV30,NA,CAWDRVPSTDTQYF,TGTGCCTGGGACCGGGTCCCTAGCACAGATACGCAGTATTTT
TRBD2,TRBJ2-1,TRBV28,NA,CATLAGSSYNEQFF,TGTGCCACCTTAGCGGGGAGCTCCTACAATGAGCAGTTCTTC
TRBD1,TRBJ2-1,TRBV4-1,NA,CASSLLTGGSYNEQFF,TGCGCCAGCAGCCTCCTGACAGGGGGTTCCTACAATGAGCAGTTCTTC
TRBD1,TRBJ2-7,TRBV5-6,NA,CASSWDRAYEQYF,TGTGCCAGCAGCTGGGACAGAGCCTACGAGCAGTACTTC
TRBD2,TRBJ2-2,TRBV13,NA,CASRDWAGDTGELFF,TGTGCCAGCAGGGATTGGGCGGGAGACACCGGGGAGCTGTTTTTT
TRBD1,TRBJ2-2,TRBV13,NA,CASSPDRNPNTGELFF,TGTGCCAGCAGCCCGGACAGGAACCCGAACACCGGGGAGCTGTTTTTT
TRBD1,TRBJ2-4,TRBV5-4,once,CASSHTGTGLHIQYF,TGTGCCAGCAGCCACACCGGGACAGGGTTGCACATTCAGTACTTC
NA,TRBJ1-5,TRBV27,NA,CASSLSEVSQPQHF,TGTGCCAGCAGTTTATCCGAGGTCAGCCAGCCCCAGCATTTT
NA,TRBJ2-1,TRBV29-1,NA,CSVEEGTALYNEQFF,TGCAGCGTTGAAGAAGGGACTGCCCTTTACAATGAGCAGTTCTTC
TRBD2,TRBJ2-7,TRBV28,NA,CASSFVTSGPYEQYF,TGTGCCAGCAGTTTCGTAACTAGCGGACCCTACGAGCAGTACTTC
TRBD1,TRBJ2-1,TRBV7-9,NA,CASSLLGTDNEQFF,TGTGCCAGCAGCTTACTCGGGACAGACAATGAGCAGTTCTTC
TRBD2,TRBJ2-3,TRBV18,NA,CASSPTSGNTDTQYF,TGTGCCAGCTCACCTACTAGCGGGAATACAGATACGCAGTATTTT
NA,TRBJ1-1,TRBV16,NA,CASSQGGAFF,TGTGCCAGCAGCCAGGGGGGGGCTTTCTTT
NA,TRBJ1-2,TRBV29-1,NA,CSAHTGAYNDGYTF,TGCAGCGCACATACGGGGGCTTACAACGATGGCTACACCTTC
NA,TRBJ2-7,TRBV20-1,NA,CSASLPYEQYF,TGCAGTGCTTCGCTTCCTTACGAGCAGTACTTC
TRBD1,TRBJ2-7,TRBV7-8,NA,CASSNQVDRVFFYEQYF,TGTGCCAGCAGCAACCAGGTGGACAGGGTTTTTTTCTACGAGCAGTACTTC
NA,TRBJ2-3,TRBV27,NA,CASRGLTDTQYF,TGTGCCAGCAGGGGCTTAACAGATACGCAGTATTTT
NA,TRBJ2-7,TRBV27,NA,CATRHIVSYEQYF,TGTGCCACCCGACATATAGTCTCCTACGAGCAGTACTTC
NA,TRBJ2-7,TRBV3-1,NA,CASSQLYEQYF,TGTGCCAGCAGCCAACTATACGAGCAGTACTTC
TRBD2,TRBJ2-1,TRBV13,NA,CASSARGLAVYNEQFF,TGTGCCAGCAGCGCGCGGGGACTAGCGGTTTACAATGAGCAGTTCTTC
NA,TRBJ2-2,TRBV25-1,NA,CASSEYSGITGTGELFF,TGTGCCAGCAGTGAATATTCTGGTATAACCGGCACCGGGGAGCTGTTTTTT
TRBD1,TRBJ2-1,TRBV15,NA,CATSGTGITEQFF,TGTGCCACCTCCGGGACAGGGATTACTGAGCAGTTCTTC
TRBD2,TRBJ2-2,TRBV5-1,NA,CASSYNGLAGGELFF,TGCGCCAGCAGCTATAACGGACTAGCGGGAGGGGAGCTGTTTTTT
TRBD2,TRBJ2-1,TRBV19,few,CASRPSGYNEQFF,TGTGCCAGTCGCCCTAGCGGCTACAATGAGCAGTTCTTC
NA,TRBJ1-2,TRBV15,NA,CATSRVGIDRGYTF,TGTGCCACCAGCAGAGTAGGGATTGATCGTGGCTACACCTTC
NA,TRBJ2-7,TRBV12-3/TRBV12-4,NA,CASSLPGPGTYEQYF,TGTGCCAGCAGTTTACCGGGACCGGGGACCTACGAGCAGTACTTC
NA,TRBJ1-2,TRBV29-1,NA,CSVEAGGMGYTF,TGCAGCGTTGAAGCGGGGGGGATGGGCTACACCTTC
TRBD1,TRBJ1-2,TRBV20-1,NA,CSAIRTGGNGYTF,TGCAGTGCCATTAGGACAGGGGGTAATGGCTACACCTTC
NA,TRBJ2-1,TRBV25-1,NA,CASSEYSLGEGQFF,TGTGCCAGCAGTGAATATAGTTTAGGAGAAGGGCAGTTCTTC
NA,TRBJ2-7,TRBV6-6,NA,CASSYVGEGYEQYF,TGTGCCAGCAGTTATGTAGGGGAAGGCTACGAGCAGTACTTC
NA,TRBJ2-3,TRBV27,NA,CASRTGTDGTDTQYF,TGTGCCAGCAGAACCGGGACGGACGGCACAGATACGCAGTATTTT
NA,TRBJ1-1,TRBV27,NA,CASSPVGAEAFF,TGTGCCAGTTCCCCCGTGGGGGCTGAAGCTTTCTTT
NA,TRBJ2-1,TRBV2,NA,CASRDAEYNEQFF,TGTGCCAGCAGGGACGCAGAGTACAATGAGCAGTTCTTC
NA,TRBJ2-2,TRBV6-4,NA,CASSRGGDTGELFF,TGTGCCAGCAGTCGAGGGGGGGACACCGGGGAGCTGTTTTTT
NA,TRBJ2-4,TRBV6-1,NA,CASSAGLGAKNIQYF,TGTGCCAGCAGTGCAGGGTTAGGAGCCAAAAACATTCAGTACTTC
NA,TRBJ1-5,TRBV7-9,NA,CASSRTNQPQHF,TGTGCCAGCAGTCGTACGAATCAGCCCCAGCATTTT
NA,TRBJ2-5,TRBV12-3/TRBV12-4,NA,CASSSPVGALETQYF,TGTGCCAGCAGTTCCCCAGTGGGGGCATTAGAGACCCAGTACTTC
TRBD1,TRBJ1-4,TRBV7-9,NA,CASSSTGGKATNEKLFF,TGTGCCAGCAGCTCTACAGGGGGCAAGGCAACTAATGAAAAACTGTTTTTT
NA,TRBJ1-1,TRBV12-3/TRBV12-4,NA,CASSLGSHTEAFF,TGTGCCAGCAGTTTGGGGTCTCACACTGAAGCTTTCTTT
NA,TRBJ2-7,TRBV6-6,NA,CASSYSFRYEQYF,TGTGCCAGCAGTTACTCGTTCCGCTACGAGCAGTACTTC